These 20 T cell receptor beta chains came from one sample sequenced in a study of OX40 agonist ivuxolimab in advanced cancers. The protocol was immunoSEQ multiplex PCR, while the TCRdb copy is restricted to in-frame clones and leaves out a portion. The sample lists tens of thousands of clones, around 83% occurring once. Sequences were derived from CD4+ or CD8+ T cells sorted from blood, sampled in a trial of the OX40 agonist ivuxolimab. Receptors originate from an adult with an advanced solid tumor such as melanoma, head and neck, liver or kidney cancer.

The chain recombines TRBV6-1 with TRBJ2-1; weak D call: TRBD1 (6 bases). V was cut by 5 bases and J by 5 bases, with 13 bases left in between. Germline V gene sequence: CDR1 MNHNS, CDR2 SASEGT. The CDR3 is 14 amino acids. In nucleotides, the CDR3 is TGTGCCAGCAGTTCCCAGGGGAGAGACAATGAGCAGTTCTTC. Its protein product is CASSSQGRDNEQFF.

V usage is TRBV6-5 and J usage is TRBJ2-2; 7 bases align to TRBD1. The V gene end was trimmed by 6 bases and the J gene end by 14 bases; junction bases not matched to a gene: 12. The CDR3 contains 13 residues. CDR1 is MNHEY, CDR2 SVGAGI, per germline. This CDR3 reads CASSRDSRGSLFF. The CDR3 nucleotides are TGTGCCAGCAGCCGGGACAGCAGAGGTAGTCTGTTTTTT.

In its sample, this clone was seen once. This chain joins TRBV18 and TRBJ2-7; 8 nucleotides line up with TRBD2. Trimming cost V 2 bases and J 3 bases; bases outside gene matches: 6. Per the germline V gene, CDR1 is KGHSH and CDR2 is LQKENI. The CDR3 is 15 amino acids. The CDR3 loop is CASSPTLAGIYEQYF. CDR3 sequence (DNA): TGTGCCAGCTCACCAACTCTAGCGGGTATCTACGAGCAGTACTTC.

The V gene is TRBV18, the J gene TRBJ2-1; tentatively, D is TRBD1 or TRBD2 (6 bases each). V dropped 8 bases and J dropped 4 bases, with 15 bases sitting between them. The CDR3 loop spans 14 amino acids. Germline V lookup: CDR1 KGHSH, CDR2 LQKENI. The chain's CDR3 is CASQITGRYNEQFF. For the CDR3, the DNA is TGTGCCAGCCAGATAACAGGGAGGTACAATGAGCAGTTCTTC.

This clone was seen only a few times. V gene TRBV29-1 combines with J gene TRBJ2-1; 11 bases map to TRBD2. Germline V CDR1 and CDR2: SQVTM, ANQGSEA. This CDR3 has 14 residues. J gave up 4 bases and V 5 bases, and 4 bases lay outside the gene matches. CDR3 loop: CSVPTSGIYNEQFF. CDR3 nucleotides: TGCAGCGTTCCGACTAGCGGGATTTACAATGAGCAGTTCTTC.

The chain employs TRBV20-1 and TRBJ2-7, with 7 positions matching TRBD1. V dropped 5 bases and J dropped 6; count of bases not matched to a gene: 4. The CDR3 sequence is 11 residues long. The V gene's germline CDR1 is DFQATT and CDR2 SNEGSKA (reference sequence). CDR3 region: CSAPTGAEQYF. CDR3 nucleotide sequence: TGCAGTGCTCCTACAGGGGCCGAGCAGTACTTC.

The rearrangement uses TRBV21-1 and TRBJ2-1; the table's D call, TRBD2, was not checked against the DNA. TRBV21-1 is labeled a pseudogene. The CDR3 sequence is 15 residues long. CDR3 region: CASNPGLAVYNEQFF. CDR3 nucleotide sequence: TGTGCCAGCAACCCGGGACTAGCGGTCTACAATGAGCAGTTCTTC.

The J gene is TRBJ2-7, the V gene TRBV15; the D gene is possibly TRBD1 (6 bases). CDR3 length equals 14 residues. Germline V gene lookup returns CDR1 LNHNV and CDR2 YYDKDF (reference sequence). V lost 4 bases and J 4 bases, leaving 14 bases between the germline ends. CDR3 DNA sequence: TGTGCCACCAGCAAGGACAGAAACGATTACGAGCAGTACTTC. Translating it yields CATSKDRNDYEQYF.

The gene calls are TRBV6-1 and TRBJ1-1, with D possibly being TRBD1 (6 bases). The CDR3 consists of 13 residues. V dropped 7 bases and J dropped 5 bases, with 14 bases sitting between them. Germline V lookup: CDR1 MNHNS, CDR2 SASEGT. CDR3 sequence reads: CASTVGQLTEAFF. CDR3 in DNA: TGTGCCAGCACAGTCGGACAGCTTACTGAAGCTTTCTTT.

This clone was observed a few times. V is TRBV6-5 and J is TRBJ1-2; 10 bases align to TRBD1. V gave up 4 bases and J gave up 5 bases; unmatched junction bases: 7. This CDR3 region has 15 residues. Germline CDR1 and CDR2: MNHEY and SVGAGI. This chain's CDR3 is CASSLAGTGEYGYTF. The CDR3, as DNA: TGTGCCAGCAGTTTGGCCGGGACAGGGGAGTATGGCTACACCTTC.

The chain has TRBV6-1 and TRBJ1-4; D might be TRBD1 (6 bases). The V end was cut by 4 bases, the J end by 5 bases, with 14 bases between. Per the germline V gene, CDR1 is MNHNS and CDR2 is SASEGT. The CDR3 runs to 15 residues. CDR3 in DNA: TGTGCCAGCAGTGGCCTGACAGGATTCAATGAAAAACTGTTTTTT. Amino acids: CASSGLTGFNEKLFF.

This sequence joins TRBV7-3 and TRBJ2-6; the D gene is possibly TRBD2 (6 bases). CDR3 length: 17 residues. V lost 5 bases, J lost 0 bases, and 14 bases lay in between. CDR1 is SGHTA and CDR2 is FQGTGA in the germline V gene. CDR3 amino acids: CASSLAGFSSGANVLTF. The CDR3 nucleotides read TGTGCCAGCAGCCTTGCGGGGTTTAGCTCTGGGGCCAACGTCCTGACTTTC.

This chain's CDR3 is CASSERLGEATGYTF. For the CDR3, the DNA is TGTGCCAGCAGTGAAAGGTTGGGCGAGGCTACGGGCTACACCTTC. V usage is TRBV2 and J usage is TRBJ1-2; no reliable D call. The CDR3 is made up of 15 amino acids. Trimming stripped 2 bases from V and 8 bases from J, with 18 bases between. The germline gives CDR1 SNHLY, CDR2 FYNNEI.

This clone was detected only once. The V and J genes are TRBV9 and TRBJ2-3; 12 nucleotides line up with TRBD1. CDR3 length: 15 amino acids. Germline V gene lookup returns CDR1 SGDLS and CDR2 YYNGEE. V shed 0 bases and J 9 bases; nucleotides not matched to a gene: 5. The CDR3 sequence: CASSVGGTGGKTQYF. The CDR3 DNA reads TGTGCCAGCAGCGTAGGTGGGACAGGGGGCAAGACGCAGTATTTT.

This chain uses TRBV5-6 with TRBJ2-1, with TRBD2 matching over 9 bases. The CDR3 covers 15 residues. Trimming took 0 bases from V and 4 from J; bases not matched to a gene: 2. Germline V gene sequence: CDR1 SGHDT, CDR2 YYEEEE. CDR3 bases: TGTGCCAGCAGCTTGGGGACTAGCGATTACAATGAGCAGTTCTTC. Its protein product is CASSLGTSDYNEQFF. Full variable domain (rest looked up from reference TRBV5-6 and TRBJ2-1): DAGVTQSPTHLIKTRGQQVTLRCSPKSGHDTVSWYQQALGQGPQFIFQYYEEEERQRGNFPDRFSGHQFPNYSSELNVNALLLGDSALYLCASSLGTSDYNEQFFGPGTRLTVL.

The chain's CDR3 is CASSEFYEQYF. CDR3 bases: TGTGCCAGCAGTGAATTCTACGAGCAGTACTTC. The chain couples TRBV2 to TRBJ2-7; the D is unclear. Germline assignment: CDR1 SNHLY and CDR2 FYNNEI. Trimming pared 2 bases from V and 3 bases from J, leaving 2 bases between. CDR3 length equals 11 residues. The full variable domain, completed using reference TRBV2 and TRBJ2-7, is EPEVTQTPSHQVTQMGQEVILRCVPISNHLYFYWYRQILGQKVEFLVSFYNNEISEKSEIFDDQFSVERPDGSNFTLKIRSTKLEDSAMYFCASSEFYEQYFGPGTRLTVT.

This clone appeared a few times. The chain combines TRBV14 with TRBJ2-1; D is possibly TRBD1 (6 bases). Germline loops: CDR1 SGHDN, CDR2 FVKESK. This CDR3 contains 16 residues. Trimming cost V 0 bases and J 7 bases, with 16 bases left between them. As DNA, the CDR3 is TGTGCCAGCAGCCAAGATCTCGTGGCAGGGGATAATGAGCAGTTCTTC. Translating gives CASSQDLVAGDNEQFF. The full variable domain, completed using reference TRBV14 and TRBJ2-1, is EAGVTQFPSHSVIEKGQTVTLRCDPISGHDNLYWYRRVMGKEIKFLLHFVKESKQDESGMPNNRFLAERTGGTYSTLKVQPAELEDSGVYFCASSQDLVAGDNEQFFGPGTRLTVL.

The chain employs TRBV10-1 and TRBJ2-3; the match to TRBD2 covers 9 bases. The CDR3 totals 14 residues. The germline gives CDR1 WNHNN, CDR2 SYGVQD (reference sequence). With 7 bases clipped from V and 3 bases from J, the junction kept 5 bases outside the gene matches. DNA of the CDR3: TGCGCCAGCACTAGCGGGAAGGGAACAGATACGCAGTATTTT. This encodes CASTSGKGTDTQYF.

This rearrangement joins TRBV20-1 to TRBJ2-7; D is uncertain. Germline loops: CDR1 DFQATT, CDR2 SNEGSKA (reference sequence). The CDR3 length is 11 residues. V dropped 4 bases and J dropped 3 bases, with 7 bases sitting between them. CDR3 DNA sequence: TGCAGTGCTATTAGGGACTACGAGCAGTACTTC. It specifies CSAIRDYEQYF.

The V and J genes are TRBV7-9 and TRBJ2-2, with TRBD2 matching over 10 bases. The germline gives CDR1 SEHNR, CDR2 FQNEAQ (reference sequence). CDR3 length: 16 amino acids. The V and J ends lost 3 bases and 0 bases, in that order; junction bases with no gene match: 1. This CDR3 is CASSFGLAANTGELFF. DNA of the CDR3: TGTGCCAGCAGCTTCGGACTAGCGGCGAACACCGGGGAGCTGTTTTTT.